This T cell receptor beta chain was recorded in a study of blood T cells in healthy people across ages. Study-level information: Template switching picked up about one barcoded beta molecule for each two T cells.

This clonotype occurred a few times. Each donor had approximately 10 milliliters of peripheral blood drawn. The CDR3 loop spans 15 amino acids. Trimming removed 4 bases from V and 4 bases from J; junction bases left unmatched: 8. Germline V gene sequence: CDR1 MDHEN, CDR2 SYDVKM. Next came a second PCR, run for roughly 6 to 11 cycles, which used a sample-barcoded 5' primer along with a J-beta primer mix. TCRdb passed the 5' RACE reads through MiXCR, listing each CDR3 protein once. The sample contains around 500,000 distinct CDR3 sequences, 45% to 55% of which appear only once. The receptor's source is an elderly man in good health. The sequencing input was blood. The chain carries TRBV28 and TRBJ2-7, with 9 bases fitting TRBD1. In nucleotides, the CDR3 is TGTGCCAGCAGTTCCCGGGACAGGGAATTTTACGAGCAGTACTTC. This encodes CASSSRDREFYEQYF.